This entry lists 28 T cell receptor beta chains sequenced from one sample in a study of regulatory T cells in long-lasting Graves disease. Assembly of TCR beta libraries relied on iRepertoire HTBI primers together with Arm-PCR of CDR3 regions. TCRdb ran MiXCR on the multiplex PCR reads and lists one entry per CDR3 protein. The sample comprises some 440,000 distinct CDR3 sequences, about 20% of which are singletons, and 7% to 9.5% rests with the top ten. Time point defined: persistent/refractory GD, antithyroid drugs over 5 years with positive TRAb. The authors made the TCR library using RNA they extracted from PBMCs. The starting material was peripheral blood mononuclear cells (PBMCs), obtained when the disease was refractory, from a patient treated with antithyroid drugs. Source of these receptors: a female donor with Graves disease.

The chain has TRBV10-3 and TRBJ2-7; 7 positions agree with TRBD2. V shed 6 bases and J 2 bases; nucleotides not matched to a gene: 4. CDR3 length: 13 residues. Germline V gene data show CDR1 as ENHRY and CDR2 as SYGVKD. CDR3 sequence (DNA): TGTGCCATCAGGTCTAGCGGAACCTACGAGCAGTACTTC. Residues: CAIRSSGTYEQYF.

Many counts were recorded for this clonotype. The chain couples TRBV19 to TRBJ2-6, with 9 bases aligning to TRBD2. The CDR3 loop spans 17 amino acids. The V gene's germline CDR1 is LNHDA and CDR2 SQIVND (reference sequence). V trimming: 6 bases; J trimming: 0 bases; junction bases outside the gene matches: 6. CDR3 loop: CASSPSGRSSGANVLTF. The CDR3 DNA reads TGTGCCAGTAGCCCAAGCGGGAGGTCCTCTGGGGCCAACGTCCTGACTTTC. Complete variable domain (other parts from reference TRBV19 and TRBJ2-6): DGGITQSPKYLFRKEGQNVTLSCEQNLNHDAMYWYRQDPGQGLRLIYYSQIVNDFQKGDIAEGYSVSREKKESFPLTVTSAQKNPTAFYLCASSPSGRSSGANVLTFGAGSRLTVL.

The genes are TRBV7-9 and TRBJ2-7; D gene uncertain. V lost 6 bases and J 3 bases, leaving 18 bases between the germline ends. The CDR3 is 15 amino acids. CDR1 SEHNR and CDR2 FQNEAQ come from the germline V gene (reference sequence). The CDR3 nucleotides are TGTGCCAGCAGAGCTCCATCGGGCTCTGGCTACGAGCAGTACTTC. Amino acid sequence: CASRAPSGSGYEQYF.

This clonotype was observed many times. J is TRBJ2-5 and V is TRBV3-1; unclear D gene. Germline V gene lookup returns CDR1 LGHDT and CDR2 YNNKEL (reference sequence). V dropped 7 bases and J dropped 5 bases, with 11 bases sitting between them. This CDR3 is built from 12 residues. The CDR3 reads CASTTWGETQYF. The CDR3 DNA follows: TGTGCCAGCACCACCTGGGGTGAGACCCAGTACTTC.

Concerning this clonotype: One junction end does not reproduce the germline sequence, and a read error may be involved. The rearrangement joins TRBV28 to TRBJ1-3, with D hard to call. The CDR3 is made up of 14 amino acids. Germline assignment: CDR1 MDHEN and CDR2 SYDVKM. DNA of the CDR3: TGTGCCAGCGGTTTCGGCAGGTCTGGAAACACCATATATTTT. Translation gives CASGFGRSGNTIYF.

This clonotype was detected ten times or more. The chain combines TRBV6-1 with TRBJ2-7, with 8 bases fitting TRBD2. With V trimmed by 7 bases and J by 3 bases, 8 bases remained unmatched. Germline CDR1 is MNHNS and CDR2 is SASEGT. The CDR3 is 14 residues long. CDR3 nucleotides: TGTGCCAGCAAGCGGGGGCGGGACCACTACGAGCAGTACTTC. Protein sequence: CASKRGRDHYEQYF.

The V and J genes are TRBV6-2 or TRBV6-3 and TRBJ2-2, with 10 bases aligning to TRBD1. V dropped 2 bases and J dropped 6; count of bases not matched to a gene: 18. This CDR3 spans 20 amino acids. The germline gives CDR1 MNHEY, CDR2 SVGEGT. CDR3 region: CASSYGDRGEGLVIPGELFF. CDR3 DNA sequence: TGTGCCAGCAGTTACGGGGACAGGGGAGAAGGACTAGTTATCCCCGGGGAGCTGTTTTTT.

In this sample, this clonotype turned up many times. The rearrangement links TRBV27 to TRBJ2-7, with TRBD2 matching 14 bases. The CDR3 consists of 18 residues. V was pared by 3 bases and J by 5 bases, with 12 bases of the junction left unmatched. Germline-derived CDR1 and CDR2 are MNHEY and SMNVEV (reference sequence). For the CDR3, the DNA is TGTGCCAGCAGTTTCTCCCCTCGGACTAGCGGGAGGTGGAACGAGCAGTACTTC. It specifies CASSFSPRTSGRWNEQYF.

This CDR3 is CASSTGSSSGNTIYF. CDR3 DNA sequence: TGTGCCAGCAGCACGGGGTCCAGCTCTGGAAACACCATATATTTT. The chain recombines TRBV7-9 with TRBJ1-3; no clear D. V was shortened by 5 bases and J by 0 bases, with 11 bases between the two germline ends. Per germline, CDR1 SEHNR and CDR2 FQNEAQ (reference sequence). This CDR3 region has 15 residues. Together with reference TRBV7-9 and TRBJ1-3, the CDR3 gives the full variable domain: DTGVSQNPRHKITKRGQNVTFRCDPISEHNRLYWYRQTLGQGPEFLTYFQNEAQLEKSRLLSDRFSAERPKGSFSTLEIQRTEQGDSAMYLCASSTGSSSGNTIYFGEGSWLTVV.

V usage is TRBV7-9 and J usage is TRBJ2-3; 8 bases fit TRBD1. This CDR3 contains 16 residues. After removal of 3 bases from V and 5 bases from J, the junction contained 10 bases not matched to a gene. The germline gives CDR1 SEHNR, CDR2 FQNEAQ (reference sequence). This CDR3 is CASSFVTGDVEDTQYF. The CDR3 region has the DNA TGTGCCAGCAGCTTCGTGACAGGGGACGTGGAAGATACGCAGTATTTT.

This clonotype was seen repeatedly, ten times or more. The chain has TRBV20-1 and TRBJ1-4; D possibly corresponds to TRBD1 (6 bases). CDR3 length equals 12 residues. Deletions cut 4 bases from V and 8 bases from J, with 11 bases between. The germline V gene has CDR1 DFQATT and CDR2 SNEGSKA (reference sequence). CDR3 DNA sequence: TGCAGTGCTATACGGGGACAAGAAAAACTGTTTTTT. Encoded protein: CSAIRGQEKLFF.

This clonotype has more than one count but fewer than ten. The chain is built from TRBV7-9 and TRBJ1-1, with D perhaps TRBD1 (6 bases). CDR1 SEHNR and CDR2 FQNEAQ come from the germline V gene (reference sequence). This CDR3 is built from 16 residues. The ends were cut back, 0 bases at V and 4 bases at J, with 15 bases in the middle. The CDR3, as DNA: TGTGCCAGCAGCTTAGCACCCGGACAGTTTTTCACTGAAGCTTTCTTT. As protein: CASSLAPGQFFTEAFF.

This clonotype has ten or more counts. J is TRBJ2-7 and V is TRBV28; TRBD2 matches 13 bases. The J segment lost 7 bases and the V segment lost 5 bases, leaving 8 bases of the junction unmatched. The germline V gene encodes CDR1 MDHEN and CDR2 SYDVKM. The CDR3 has 15 amino acids. CDR3 amino acids: CASSPRTSGRGEQYF. CDR3 coding DNA: TGTGCCAGCAGTCCCCGGACTAGCGGGAGAGGGGAGCAGTACTTC.

The V gene is TRBV6-5, the J gene TRBJ2-7; 7 bases are a match to TRBD1. The germline gives CDR1 MNHEY, CDR2 SVGAGI. This CDR3 is 16 amino acids long. Germline trimming cut 2 bases from V and 2 bases from J; bases unmatched to any gene: 9. CDR3 residues: CASSYPGQWTPYEQYF. CDR3 bases: TGTGCCAGCAGTTACCCGGGACAGTGGACCCCCTACGAGCAGTACTTC.

The table lists this clonotype with many counts. V is TRBV28 and J is TRBJ1-2, with a weak D call TRBD1 (5 bases). V was pared by 2 bases and J by 4 bases, with 11 bases between. The CDR3 consists of 14 residues. The V gene's germline CDR1 is MDHEN and CDR2 SYDVKM. CDR3 in amino acids: CASSLGGSSYGYTF. The CDR3 nucleotides are TGTGCCAGCAGTTTAGGGGGGAGCTCCTATGGCTACACCTTC.

The chain is built from TRBV9 and TRBJ2-5; D gene unclear. The CDR3 consists of 13 residues. Looked up from germline, CDR1 is SGDLS and CDR2 is YYNGEE. Trimming took 6 bases from V and 5 from J, leaving 14 bases between them. The CDR3 protein is CASNTRMWETQYF. CDR3 sequence (DNA): TGTGCCAGCAACACCAGGATGTGGGAGACCCAGTACTTC.

The sample holds a few counts of this clonotype. The chain recombines TRBV6-1 with TRBJ1-5, with D unresolved. Trimming stripped 5 bases from V and 2 bases from J, with 10 bases between. Germline V gene sequence: CDR1 MNHNS, CDR2 SASEGT. CDR3 size: 14 residues. CDR3 amino acids: CASSPDRRNQPQHF. The CDR3 coding sequence is TGTGCCAGCAGTCCGGACCGCCGCAATCAGCCCCAGCATTTT.

The table lists this clonotype with many counts. V usage is TRBV20-1 and J usage is TRBJ1-1; 7 bases map to TRBD1. Germline V lookup: CDR1 DFQATT, CDR2 SNEGSKA (reference sequence). The CDR3 runs 10 residues. V was pared by 5 bases and J by 11 bases, with 5 bases of the junction left unmatched. The CDR3 sequence: CSAEDRVAFF. The CDR3 bases are TGCAGTGCTGAAGACAGGGTGGCTTTCTTT.

The rearrangement uses TRBV19 and TRBJ1-1; D remains ambiguous. V lost 8 bases to trimming and J lost 3 bases, with 13 bases between them. This CDR3 has 13 amino acids. Germline CDR1 LNHDA, CDR2 SQIVND (reference sequence). CDR3 sequence: CASGNSGDTEAFF. CDR3 sequence (DNA): TGTGCCAGTGGTAATTCGGGAGACACTGAAGCTTTCTTT.

This clonotype was seen many times. This sequence joins TRBV11-2 and TRBJ2-7; perhaps TRBD1 as D (5 bases). The CDR3 is 12 amino acids. Trimming left V 3 bases short and J 5 bases short, with 8 bases between. CDR1 SGHAT and CDR2 FQNNGV come from the germline V gene. Here the CDR3 reads CASSFDSHEQYF. The CDR3 DNA reads as TGTGCCAGCAGCTTCGACAGCCACGAGCAGTACTTC.

This clonotype was picked up many times. The chain links TRBV28 to TRBJ1-5, with D hard to call. V lost 3 bases to trimming and J lost 2 bases, with 11 bases between them. Germline V gives CDR1 MDHEN, CDR2 SYDVKM. This CDR3 is built from 15 residues. CDR3 residues: CASSLAGERNQPQHF. DNA of the CDR3: TGTGCCAGCAGTTTGGCTGGGGAACGCAATCAGCCCCAGCATTTT.

This clonotype was seen at least ten times. The chain carries TRBV2 and TRBJ2-4, with D hard to call. This CDR3 is built from 14 residues. The germline V and J ends were trimmed by 6 bases and 3 bases, with 12 bases remaining between them. Germline CDR1 reads SNHLY; CDR2 reads FYNNEI. The CDR3 here is CASRLNKGKNIQYF. CDR3 DNA: TGTGCCAGCAGACTGAACAAGGGCAAAAACATTCAGTACTTC.

This clonotype was seen a few times. The rearrangement uses TRBV5-1 and TRBJ2-2; D remains ambiguous. The length of the CDR3 is 15 residues. V gave up 0 bases and J gave up 2 bases, with 8 bases separating them. Per the germline V gene, CDR1 is SGHRS and CDR2 is YFSETQ. CDR3 amino acids: CASSLALRNTGELFF. The CDR3 region has the DNA TGCGCCAGCAGCTTGGCTCTCCGTAACACCGGGGAGCTGTTTTTT.

The V and J genes are TRBV6-1 and TRBJ2-3; D ambiguous. The V gene lost 6 bases and the J gene lost 2 bases, with 15 bases spanning the gap. Germline CDR1 is MNHNS and CDR2 is SASEGT. This CDR3 spans 15 amino acids. CDR3: CASSPDLLYTDTQYF. CDR3 nucleotides: TGTGCCAGCAGCCCCGACCTTCTTTACACAGATACGCAGTATTTT.

This clonotype was seen a few times. The chain couples TRBV12-3 or TRBV12-4 to TRBJ2-1; tentative D call: TRBD2 (6 bases). With 5 bases removed from V and 6 bases from J, the gap between germline ends came to 20 bases. The CDR3 extends over 16 amino acids. The CDR3 reads CASSLWRLVQGNEQFF. The DNA of the CDR3 is TGTGCCAGCAGTCTCTGGAGACTAGTTCAAGGCAATGAGCAGTTCTTC.

In this sample, this clonotype turned up many times. The rearrangement links TRBV9 to TRBJ2-7; 8 positions match TRBD2. The CDR3 is made up of 14 amino acids. V shed 3 bases and J 3 bases; nucleotides not matched to a gene: 5. Germline assignment: CDR1 SGDLS and CDR2 YYNGEE. The CDR3 nucleotides are TGTGCCAGCAGCGCCAGCGGGAGTCACTACGAGCAGTACTTC. Translation: CASSASGSHYEQYF.

This clonotype was observed at least ten times. The V call is TRBV6-5, the J call TRBJ2-5, with 10 bases aligning to TRBD1. This CDR3 has 16 residues. The V gene end was trimmed by 2 bases and the J gene end by 2 bases; junction bases not matched to a gene: 5. CDR1 is MNHEY and CDR2 is SVGAGI in the germline V gene. The CDR3 loop is CASSYRTGGGQETQYF. CDR3 sequence (DNA): TGTGCCAGCAGTTACCGGACAGGGGGGGGACAAGAGACCCAGTACTTC.

The gene calls are TRBV12-3 or TRBV12-4 and TRBJ1-4, with D unresolved. Trimming stripped 2 bases from V and 4 bases from J, with 8 bases between. The length of the CDR3 is 14 residues. DNA of the CDR3: TGTGCCAGCAGTTTATGGGGATTTAATGAAAAACTGTTTTTT. Translating it yields CASSLWGFNEKLFF.